In this sample, the clone carrying this T cell receptor beta chain turned up a few times. CDR3 size: 13 residues. The V gene's germline CDR1 is ENHRY and CDR2 SYGVKD. Losses at the gene ends were 7 bases for V and 6 bases for J; bases not matched to a gene: 5. The data are from a study of T cells in Graves' hyperthyroidism and ophthalmopathy. Amplified regions were TCR beta CDR3 sequences from RNA transcripts. The primer set for the first-round RT-PCR of the TCR CDR3 was HTBI. TCRdb reanalysed the multiplex PCR reads using MiXCR and keeps one entry per CDR3 protein. The table has a few hundred thousand distinct CDR3 sequences, 17% seen once.

The chain uses TRBV10-3 and TRBJ1-2; 10 nucleotides align to TRBD1. The sample consisted of blood. This TCR came from a woman between 18 and 29 years old with Graves' ophthalmopathy. CDR3 in amino acids: CAIMEDRGHGYTF. CDR3 nucleotides: TGTGCCATCATGGAAGACAGGGGGCATGGCTACACCTTC.